Here is one TCR beta chain with its context. Sequencing was performed with immunoSEQ multiplex PCR; in TCRdb, only in-frame clones are kept and a portion is missing. The sample has 100,000 to 120,000 clones; around 90% are singletons. Germline lookup yields CDR1 SGDLS and CDR2 YYNGEE. After removal of 4 bases from V and 5 bases from J, the junction contained 11 bases not matched to a gene. The CDR3 has 16 residues. This sample stems from a study of T cell responses to AZD1222 COVID-19 vaccine. Study details: The study pooled second doses at about 4 or about 12 weeks.

The chain employs TRBV9 and TRBJ2-3; 9 nucleotides match TRBD2. This specimen was peripheral blood, taken on day 0 of AZD1222 vaccination. The TCR was taken from an adult in good health. In nucleotides, the CDR3 is TGTGCCAGCAGCCCTTCGGGCGGGGGGGCGGTAGATACGCAGTATTTT. This gives the protein CASSPSGGGAVDTQYF.